One sample yielded the 24 T cell receptor beta chains listed below, sequenced in a study of tissue T cells after allogeneic stem cell transplantation. Described time point: mouse harvest day 7 after allogeneic transplant. Mouse grafts combined 10^7 T-cell-depleted bone marrow cells with 10^6 splenic CD5+ T cells. The repertoire was sequenced with immunoSEQ multiplex PCR; TCRdb's copy has only in-frame clones and lacks some. The sample gives fewer than 6,000 clones, 46% of which show up once; 2.5% to 3.5% is in the top ten. The sample was skin. These receptors were collected from a female BALB/c mouse given C57BL/6 T cells with graft-versus-host disease after an allogeneic hematopoietic cell transplant.

Of note for this clone: Gene names denote mouse genes. The CDR3 is cut off 1 residue early in the read; its end comes from the germline J gene. The chain links TRBV12-1 to TRBJ2-4, with 7 bases fitting TRBD2. The germline CDR1 and CDR2 sequences are SGHSN and HYEKVE. The CDR3 has 15 residues. The V and J ends lost 1 base and 0 bases, in that order; junction bases with no gene match: 3. The covered CDR3 bases are TGTGCCAGCTCTCTGGGGGGGGATAGTCAAAACACCTTGTAC. Its protein is CASSLGGDSQNTLY. The entire CDR3 sequence reads CASSLGGDSQNTLYF.

A few counts support this clone. Here the gene names and germline are mouse. The sequenced fragment ends 1 residue before the CDR3 boundary, so the rest is inferred from the germline J gene. The chain has TRBV23 and TRBJ2-7; TRBD2, as called in the table, went unchecked against the DNA. CDR1 is KGHTA, CDR2 FQNQQP, per germline. The CDR3 contains 14 residues. The sequenced part of the CDR3 DNA is TGCTCCAGCAGTCAAAACTGGGGGTCCTATGAACAGTAC. As protein: CSSSQNWGSYEQY. The CDR3 reads in full as CSSSQNWGSYEQYF.

This clone turned up a few times. Germline and genes: mouse. The DNA ends 1 residue before the CDR3 does, and the rest of the CDR3 is filled in from the germline J gene. The genes are TRBV16 and TRBJ2-7, with 8 positions matching TRBD2. CDR1 and CDR2 from the germline V gene are SGHSA and FRNQAP. The V and J ends lost 1 base and 6 bases, in that order; junction bases with no gene match: 5. The CDR3 spans 14 residues. CDR3 bases read: TGTGCAAGCAGCTTAGCGGGGGGGCGCGGTGAACAGTAC. This encodes CASSLAGGRGEQY. The entire CDR3 protein is CASSLAGGRGEQYF.

This clone was observed a few times. The gene names given are mouse names. The read ends 1 residue shy of where the CDR3 ends; the end is completed using the germline J gene. This rearrangement joins TRBV16 to TRBJ2-3, with TRBD2 identical over 8 bases. Germline V gene sequence: CDR1 SGHSA, CDR2 FRNQAP. The CDR3 has 16 amino acids. Germline trimming cut 4 bases from V and 0 bases from J; bases unmatched to any gene: 6. The CDR3 loop reads CASSSSLGGSAETLYF. The DNA read from the CDR3 is TGTGCAAGCAGCTCCTCGCTGGGGGGTAGTGCAGAAACGCTGTAT.

In regard to this clone: Germline and genes: mouse. The read gets to within 1 residue of the CDR3 end, and the germline J gene fills in the rest. The chain links TRBV16 to TRBJ1-1; 7 positions match TRBD1. Per germline, CDR1 SGHSA and CDR2 FRNQAP. V trimming: 5 bases; J trimming: 0 bases; junction bases outside the gene matches: 3. CDR3 size: 14 residues. Incomplete CDR3 DNA: TGTGCAAGCAGCCGGGACAGTGCAAACACAGAAGTCTTC. It specifies CASSRDSANTEVF. The entire CDR3 protein reads CASSRDSANTEVFF.

With respect to this clone: Genes and germline are mouse. The CDR3 end falls 1 residue outside the read, so it is completed with the germline J gene. The chain uses TRBV26 and TRBJ2-3, with 8 bases that match TRBD2. Germline V gene sequence: CDR1 KGHPV, CDR2 FQNQEV (reference sequence). After removal of 2 bases from V and 1 base from J, the junction contained 2 bases not matched to a gene. CDR3 length: 15 residues. CDR3 DNA, as far as it was read: TGTGCCAGCAGTCTGGGGGGGGCCGGTGCAGAAACGCTGTAT. Its protein is CASSLGGAGAETLY. The complete CDR3 reads CASSLGGAGAETLYF.

A remark on this clone: Genes and germline are mouse. The read falls 1 residue short of the CDR3 end, and the missing part is taken from the germline J gene. The rearrangement uses TRBV14 and TRBJ1-5; 7 bases agree with TRBD1. This CDR3 region has 12 residues. The V and J ends lost 3 bases and 6 bases, in that order; junction bases with no gene match: 0. Looked up from germline, CDR1 is SGHDT and CDR2 is FRDEAV. Partial CDR3 DNA: TGTGCCAGCAGTTGGGACAGCCAGGCTCCGCTT. Protein: CASSWDSQAPL. The whole CDR3 protein reads CASSWDSQAPLF.

Note on this clone: Gene names and germline refer to mouse. The read terminates 1 residue ahead of where the CDR3 ends, so the germline J gene completes it. The genes are TRBV5 and TRBJ2-7; no clear D gene. CDR1 LGHNA and CDR2 YNLKQL come from the germline V gene (reference sequence). Trimming left V 0 bases short and J 6 bases short, with 9 bases between. This CDR3 spans 13 amino acids. The DNA read from the CDR3 is TGTGCCAGCAGCCAAGATCGGCAGGTTGAACAGTAC. As protein: CASSQDRQVEQY. The entire CDR3 is CASSQDRQVEQYF.

Points on this clone: Gene names follow the mouse nomenclature. Read data end 1 residue before the CDR3 end; the end is taken from the germline J gene. J is TRBJ1-1 and V is TRBV1; no clear D. V was trimmed by 1 base and J by 5 bases, leaving 2 bases between them. CDR1 and CDR2 (germline): NSQYPW, LRSPGD (reference sequence). CDR3 length: 11 residues. This CDR3 reads CTCSAGTEVFF. The part of the CDR3 DNA that was read is TGCACCTGCAGTGCAGGGACAGAAGTCTTC.

Turning to this clone: Gene names and germline match the mouse. The read gets to within 1 residue of the CDR3 end, and the germline J gene fills in the rest. This rearrangement joins TRBV3 to TRBJ1-1; perhaps TRBD1 as D (5 bases). There are 12 residues in the CDR3. The V end lost 3 bases, the J end lost 5 bases, and 7 bases lay between the germline ends. The germline V gene has CDR1 SNHLY and CDR2 FYNGKV (reference sequence). CDR3 amino acids: CASSFDRTEVFF. Incomplete CDR3 DNA: TGTGCCAGCAGCTTTGACAGAACAGAAGTCTTC.

In the case of this clone: Gene names refer to mouse genes. Read coverage stops 1 residue before the CDR3 terminus; the germline J gene supplies the remainder. The gene calls are TRBV16 and TRBJ2-7, with no clear D. Trimming took off 5 bases at V and 4 bases at J, with 3 bases between the two ends. The CDR3 extends over 10 amino acids. Germline CDR1 reads SGHSA; CDR2 reads FRNQAP. The CDR3 sequence is CASSRYEQYF. The covered CDR3 bases are TGTGCAAGCAGCCGTTATGAACAGTAC.

Comments on this clone: Here the gene names and germline are mouse. The observed sequence ends 1 residue before the CDR3 terminus, with the missing tail filled in from the germline J gene. The J gene is TRBJ1-2, the V gene TRBV3, with a weak D call TRBD1 (5 bases). Trimming took off 4 bases at V and 0 bases at J, with 12 bases between the two ends. The germline gives CDR1 SNHLY, CDR2 FYNGKV (reference sequence). The CDR3 is made up of 15 amino acids. CDR3 DNA, as far as it was read: TGTGCCAGCAGCTCCCCCGGGACTCCAAACTCCGACTACACC. Its translation is CASSSPGTPNSDYT. The CDR3, in full, reads CASSSPGTPNSDYTF.

Details on this clone: The germline and genes are mouse ones. The observed sequence ends 1 residue before the CDR3 terminus, with the missing tail filled in from the germline J gene. The rearrangement links TRBV23 to TRBJ1-4. Germline V CDR1 and CDR2: KGHTA, FQNQQP. CDR3 length: 15 residues. The DNA read from the CDR3 is TGCTCCAGCAGTCAAAGGGGGGGACCCAACGAAAGATTATTT. Residues: CSSSQRGGPNERLF. The whole CDR3 sequence is CSSSQRGGPNERLFF.

This clone was found a few times. Gene names are the mouse ones. The read halts 1 residue ahead of the CDR3 end, with the missing end drawn from the germline J gene. The chain joins TRBV26 to TRBJ1-3; weak D call: TRBD1 (6 bases). V lost 5 bases and J 0 bases, leaving 11 bases between the germline ends. The CDR3 is 15 amino acids. The germline gives CDR1 KGHPV, CDR2 FQNQEV (reference sequence). The covered CDR3 bases are TGTGCCAGCAGTGGGACACCTAATTCTGGAAATACGCTCTAT. This codes for CASSGTPNSGNTLY. Given in full, the CDR3 is CASSGTPNSGNTLYF.

There are a few counts of this clone. Gene names are the mouse ones. The CDR3 end falls 1 residue outside the read, so it is completed with the germline J gene. V usage is TRBV13-3 and J usage is TRBJ1-3; unclear D gene. Germline CDR1 NNHDY, CDR2 SYVADS. The CDR3 is 14 amino acids. V lost 2 bases, J lost 0 bases, and 6 bases lay in between. CDR3 DNA, as far as it was read: TGTGCCAGCAGTGAAAACAATTCTGGAAATACGCTCTAT. It translates to CASSENNSGNTLY. The entire CDR3 reads CASSENNSGNTLYF.

Notes on this clone: Germline and genes: mouse. The sequenced fragment ends 1 residue before the CDR3 boundary, so the rest is inferred from the germline J gene. The rearrangement joins TRBV19 to TRBJ2-4; D not resolved. Trimming cost V 0 bases and J 3 bases, with 2 bases left between them. This CDR3 comprises 12 residues. Germline CDR1 is FNHDT and CDR2 is SITEND (reference sequence). CDR3 region: CASSIDQNTLYF. The covered CDR3 bases are TGTGCCAGCAGTATAGACCAAAACACCTTGTAC.

Remarks on this clone: All gene names here are mouse names. The read finishes 1 residue shy of the CDR3 end, and the germline J gene is used to complete it. This chain connects TRBV17 to TRBJ2-1; 11 nucleotides match TRBD2. This CDR3 region has 14 residues. Germline CDR1 MNHDT, CDR2 YYDKIL. After removal of 6 bases from V and 3 bases from J, the junction contained 1 base not matched to a gene. The CDR3 region is CASRTGGGYAEQFF. The covered CDR3 bases are TGTGCTAGCAGGACTGGGGGGGGCTATGCTGAGCAGTTC.

This clone qualifies as large (0.1 to 1%). The germline and genes are mouse ones. The missing CDR3 end, 1 residue past where the read stops, is filled in from the germline J gene. The chain recombines TRBV24 with TRBJ2-2; D gene unclear. The CDR3 extends over 16 amino acids. V was pared by 0 bases and J by 0 bases, with 8 bases between. Per the germline V gene, CDR1 is KGHTA and CDR2 is FRNEEI. The CDR3 sequence: CASSLYRHPNTGQLYF. CDR3 bases read: TGTGCCAGCAGTCTGTATAGGCATCCAAACACCGGGCAGCTCTAC.

This clone is judged medium-sized. The genes and germline here are from mouse. The sequenced fragment ends 1 residue before the CDR3 boundary, so the rest is inferred from the germline J gene. The chain carries TRBV26 and TRBJ2-3; the D is unclear. V was cut by 0 bases and J by 0 bases, with 4 bases left in between. Germline V CDR1 and CDR2: KGHPV, FQNQEV (reference sequence). The CDR3 covers 14 residues. The CDR3 here is CASSLSWSAETLYF. CDR3 bases read: TGTGCCAGCAGTCTGTCATGGAGTGCAGAAACGCTGTAT.

With regard to this clone: The genes and germline here are from mouse. The read falls 1 residue short of the CDR3 end, and the missing part is taken from the germline J gene. The genes are TRBV3 and TRBJ2-7; D not certain. The CDR3 contains 12 residues. The germline gives CDR1 SNHLY, CDR2 FYNGKV (reference sequence). V was pared by 2 bases and J by 7 bases, with 9 bases between. This CDR3 is CASSLRGGEQYF. The covered CDR3 bases are TGTGCCAGCAGCTTACGGGGAGGCGAACAGTAC.

This clone was seen a few times. Each gene name is a mouse one. The read gets to within 1 residue of the CDR3 end, and the germline J gene fills in the rest. The chain employs TRBV26 and TRBJ1-3, with 10 bases fitting TRBD1. J gave up 0 bases and V 4 bases, and 3 bases lay outside the gene matches. The germline V gene encodes CDR1 KGHPV and CDR2 FQNQEV (reference sequence). CDR3 length: 16 amino acids. CDR3 DNA (partial): TGTGCCAGCAGTCCCCGGGACAGGGGTTCTGGAAATACGCTCTAT. Amino acid sequence: CASSPRDRGSGNTLY. The entire CDR3 reads CASSPRDRGSGNTLYF.

For this clone: Mouse germline and gene names are used. This CDR3 is CASSPSQGWNTEVFF. The DNA read from the CDR3 is TGTGCCAGCAGTCCTTCACAGGGGTGGAACACAGAAGTCTTC. The chain joins TRBV19 to TRBJ1-1, with 7 positions matching TRBD1. The read terminates 1 residue before the CDR3 end, so the remaining end is supplied by the germline J gene. Germline V gene data show CDR1 as FNHDT and CDR2 as SITEND (reference sequence). The CDR3 runs 15 residues. J lost 1 base, V lost 4 bases, and 7 bases had no gene match.

Concerning this clone: Germline and genes: mouse. The CDR3 here is CASSPRDIQDTQYF. The sequenced CDR3 bases are TGTGCTAGCAGTCCCCGGGACATCCAAGACACCCAGTAC. The chain joins TRBV29 to TRBJ2-5; D is possibly TRBD1 (6 bases). The read ends 1 residue before the CDR3 terminus; that terminus is restored from the germline J gene. The CDR3 sequence is 14 residues long. CDR1 is MSHET, CDR2 SYDVDS, per germline. V was pared by 5 bases and J by 2 bases, with 11 bases between.

Comments on this clone: Gene labels here are mouse ones. The read is 1 residue too short to cover the CDR3 end, so that end is filled in from the germline J gene. The chain uses TRBV26 and TRBJ1-3, with D perhaps TRBD1 (5 bases). Trimming left V 4 bases short and J 1 base short, with 8 bases between. The germline gives CDR1 KGHPV, CDR2 FQNQEV (reference sequence). This CDR3 comprises 14 residues. The covered CDR3 bases are TGTGCCAGCAGTCGACAGAGATCTGGAAATACGCTCTAT. Protein: CASSRQRSGNTLY. The CDR3 in its entirety is CASSRQRSGNTLYF.